The rows below give T cell receptor beta chains drawn from one sample of a study of pediatric ulcerative colitis. Some clones are missing from TCRdb's copy, which holds only in-frame ones; the method was immunoSEQ multiplex PCR. The repertoire consists of 18,000 or so clones, with around 74% occurring once and the leading ten covering around 6.6%. Sequenced sample: gut tissue. Source of these receptors: a boy younger than 18 with moderate ulcerative colitis. Both conserved end residues are part of each CDR3. D genes are given only for firm matches. Clone sizes are given selectively: once, few, many, or a class where the clone is expanded.

d_gene,j_gene,abundance,v_gene,CDR3aa,CDR3nt
TRBD1,TRBJ1-1,NA,TRBV5-6,CASSLQGSRDRGRGTEAFF,TGTGCCAGCAGCTTGCAAGGTTCCAGGGACAGGGGGCGCGGTACTGAAGCTTTCTTT
TRBD1,TRBJ2-3,NA,TRBV4-2,CASSQASRTGPDTQYF,TGTGCCAGCAGCCAAGCGTCGAGGACAGGCCCGGATACGCAGTATTTT
TRBD2,TRBJ2-1,once,TRBV4-1,CASSQSTSRGVYNEQFF,TGCGCCAGCAGCCAGAGTACGAGCCGGGGGGTCTACAATGAGCAGTTCTTC
NA,TRBJ2-7,few,TRBV2,CASSDRALQDEQYF,TGTGCCAGCAGTGATCGGGCACTACAGGACGAGCAGTACTTC
NA,TRBJ1-1,NA,TRBV2,CASSERGQSFNTEAFF,TGTGCCAGCAGTGAGAGAGGACAGAGCTTTAACACTGAAGCTTTCTTT
TRBD1,TRBJ1-1,NA,TRBV6-6,CASRPPGQGGTEAFF,TGTGCCAGCAGACCGCCGGGACAGGGAGGCACTGAAGCTTTCTTT
NA,TRBJ1-1,NA,TRBV2,CVSRDMRNTEAFF,TGTGTCAGTCGAGACATGCGTAACACTGAAGCTTTCTTT
TRBD2,TRBJ2-3,NA,TRBV5-1,CASSWKGGPITDTQYF,TGCGCCAGCAGCTGGAAGGGAGGGCCTATCACAGATACGCAGTATTTT
TRBD1,TRBJ1-5,NA,TRBV18,CASSSVMGQGVQPQHF,TGTGCCAGCTCATCAGTGATGGGACAGGGTGTCCAGCCCCAGCATTTT
NA,TRBJ1-2,NA,TRBV7-9,CASSLGTGYGYTF,TGTGCCAGCAGCTTGGGGACTGGCTATGGCTACACCTTC
TRBD2,TRBJ2-7,NA,TRBV7-9,CASSTTWAKLAGEVYEQYF,TGTGCCAGCAGCACTACCTGGGCAAAACTAGCGGGAGAAGTGTACGAGCAGTACTTC
NA,TRBJ1-1,NA,TRBV16,CASSQSRTANTEAFF,TGTGCCAGCAGCCAATCGAGGACAGCTAACACTGAAGCTTTCTTT
TRBD2,TRBJ2-1,NA,TRBV30,CAWSLKGLADRNEQFF,TGTGCCTGGAGTCTTAAGGGACTAGCGGACCGAAATGAGCAGTTCTTC
TRBD2,TRBJ2-7,NA,TRBV30,CAWITSGIPYEQYF,TGTGCCTGGATTACTAGCGGGATCCCCTACGAGCAGTACTTC
TRBD2,TRBJ2-7,NA,TRBV27,CASSFRGGGPHEQYF,TGTGCCAGCAGTTTTAGGGGCGGGGGGCCCCACGAGCAGTACTTC
NA,TRBJ1-3,few,TRBV30,CAWRTGGNTIYF,TGTGCCTGGAGGACCGGTGGAAACACCATATATTTT
NA,TRBJ2-7,few,TRBV4-2,CASSHDPSYEQYF,TGTGCCAGCAGCCATGACCCCTCCTACGAGCAGTACTTC
NA,TRBJ2-3,NA,TRBV6-5,CASSYYVSGVTDTQYF,TGTGCCAGCAGTTATTACGTATCCGGGGTCACAGATACGCAGTATTTT
TRBD1,TRBJ2-7,NA,TRBV27,CASSFGDRGDEQYF,TGTGCCAGCAGTTTTGGGGACAGGGGCGACGAGCAGTACTTC
NA,TRBJ2-1,NA,TRBV21-1,CASLPGQELLDEQFF,TGTGCCAGTCTCCCGGGACAGGAGCTCCTGGATGAGCAGTTCTTC
TRBD1,TRBJ2-5,NA,TRBV5-6,CASSGGQGKVETQYF,TGTGCCAGCAGCGGGGGACAGGGGAAGGTCGAGACCCAGTACTTC
TRBD1,TRBJ2-7,NA,TRBV5-6,CASSMGSWDRAYEQYF,TGTGCCAGCAGCATGGGAAGCTGGGACAGGGCCTACGAGCAGTACTTC
NA,TRBJ2-2,NA,TRBV5-1,CASSYSSSRNTGELFF,TGCGCCAGCAGCTACTCATCCTCAAGAAACACCGGGGAGCTGTTTTTT
NA,TRBJ1-1,NA,TRBV5-1,CASRTLTLNTEAFF,TGCGCCAGCCGGACCCTTACTTTGAACACTGAAGCTTTCTTT
NA,TRBJ2-2,NA,TRBV7-3,CASSSYTGELFF,TGTGCCAGCAGTAGTTACACCGGGGAGCTGTTTTTT
NA,TRBJ2-2,once,TRBV19,CASSTGPTTTTGELFF,TGTGCCAGTAGTACGGGACCCACCACAACCACCGGGGAGCTGTTTTTT
NA,TRBJ2-2,few,TRBV7-2,CASDDRQVAGELFF,TGTGCCAGTGACGACAGACAGGTTGCCGGGGAGCTGTTTTTT
NA,TRBJ1-1,NA,TRBV29-1,CSVAPRQVRDTEAFF,TGCAGCGTTGCCCCACGACAGGTTCGCGACACTGAAGCTTTCTTT
NA,TRBJ2-2,few,TRBV7-2,CASSLQGQTGELFF,TGTGCCAGCAGCTTACAGGGTCAGACCGGGGAGCTGTTTTTT
TRBD1,TRBJ1-4,NA,TRBV7-9,CASSLGLIRDRGEEKLFF,TGTGCCAGCAGCTTAGGGTTGATAAGGGACAGGGGAGAAGAAAAACTGTTTTTT
NA,TRBJ2-2,NA,TRBV18,CASSGNTGELFF,TGTGCCAGCTCAGGGAACACCGGGGAGCTGTTTTTT
TRBD1,TRBJ1-5,NA,TRBV19,CASRDRSNQPQHF,TGTGCCAGTAGGGACAGGTCTAATCAGCCCCAGCATTTT
TRBD1,TRBJ2-5,NA,TRBV18,CASSLGQGKTQYF,TGTGCCAGCTCGCTTGGACAGGGGAAGACCCAGTACTTC
NA,TRBJ1-3,NA,TRBV19,CASQGTVGNTIYF,TGTGCCAGTCAAGGGACTGTTGGAAACACCATATATTTT
NA,TRBJ2-3,NA,TRBV6-5,CASGQGTDTQYF,TGTGCCAGTGGCCAGGGGACAGATACGCAGTATTTT
NA,TRBJ2-3,NA,TRBV12-2,CASRPVTTDTQYF,TGTGCAAGTCGCCCCGTGACCACAGATACGCAGTATTTT
TRBD1,TRBJ1-4,once,TRBV5-1,CASSRQDRVVEKLFF,TGCGCCAGCAGCCGCCAGGACAGGGTAGTTGAAAAACTGTTTTTT
TRBD1,TRBJ2-7,NA,TRBV9,CASSGRDRAHEQYF,TGTGCCAGCAGCGGACGGGACAGGGCCCACGAGCAGTACTTC
NA,TRBJ2-3,NA,TRBV2,CASSRRTDTQYF,TGTGCCAGCAGCCGGCGCACAGATACGCAGTATTTT
TRBD2,TRBJ2-7,NA,TRBV28,CASSFQRDYYEQYF,TGTGCCAGCAGTTTTCAAAGGGACTACTACGAGCAGTACTTC
NA,TRBJ2-7,NA,TRBV11-2,CASSLDHSYYEQYF,TGTGCCAGCAGCTTAGATCACTCGTATTACGAGCAGTACTTC
NA,TRBJ2-2,NA,TRBV9,CASSVAAGGTTGELFF,TGTGCCAGCAGCGTAGCGGCAGGGGGGACCACCGGGGAGCTGTTTTTT
TRBD2,TRBJ2-1,NA,TRBV15,CATSIVGGAQFF,TGTGCCACCAGCATTGTCGGGGGGGCTCAGTTCTTC
NA,TRBJ1-2,few,TRBV18,CASSPGLGAGYGYTF,TGTGCCAGCTCACCAGGGCTGGGGGCCGGCTATGGCTACACCTTC
NA,TRBJ2-3,few,TRBV19,CASSIGRHTDTQYF,TGTGCCAGTAGTATAGGACGCCACACAGATACGCAGTATTTT
NA,TRBJ1-5,once,TRBV5-1,CASSLGSGFNQPQHF,TGCGCCAGCAGCTTGGGGTCGGGGTTCAATCAGCCCCAGCATTTT
TRBD1,TRBJ2-7,NA,TRBV7-9,CASSLNQGQGKKYF,TGTGCCAGCAGCTTGAATCAGGGACAGGGGAAGAAGTACTTC
NA,TRBJ2-5,NA,TRBV11-2,CASSPQVETQYF,TGTGCCAGCAGCCCACAGGTCGAGACCCAGTACTTC
TRBD1,TRBJ1-3,NA,TRBV5-4,CASSNDIGTGFHTIYF,TGTGCCAGCAGCAATGACATCGGGACAGGTTTTCACACCATATATTTT
NA,TRBJ1-1,few,TRBV29-1,CSVYRVVTEAFF,TGCAGCGTTTACAGGGTAGTCACTGAAGCTTTCTTT
NA,TRBJ2-3,NA,TRBV7-2,CASSPTVHTQYF,TGTGCCAGCAGCCCAACCGTCCATACGCAGTATTTT
TRBD2,TRBJ2-3,NA,TRBV6-1,CASISGGNTDTQYF,TGTGCCAGCATTAGCGGGGGGAACACAGATACGCAGTATTTT
NA,TRBJ1-1,NA,TRBV5-6,CASSRGPSGDVYAEAFF,TGTGCCAGCAGTAGAGGCCCCAGCGGGGATGTTTACGCTGAAGCTTTCTTT
NA,TRBJ2-1,NA,TRBV7-2,CASSLTSGTYNEQFF,TGTGCCAGCAGCTTAACAAGCGGAACCTACAATGAGCAGTTCTTC
NA,TRBJ1-2,NA,TRBV6-1,CASSEAGGARLGYTF,TGTGCCAGCAGTGAAGCCGGAGGGGCTCGACTTGGCTACACCTTC